These 9 T cell receptor beta chains came from one sample sequenced in a study of regulatory T cells in long-lasting Graves disease (dated by TCRdb to the early 2020s). The time point label corresponds to: newly diagnosed GD, antithyroid drugs for less than 3 months. RNA was extracted from PBMCs in TRIzol for both TCR sequencing and RNA sequencing. Libraries were built with multiplex PCR. The sequencer listed for this sample is Illumina HiSeq 4000. iRepertoire HTBI primers and Arm-PCR amplification of CDR3 regions were used to construct TCR beta libraries. The public sequencing data were trimmed at Q25 with fastp and processed into clonotypes with MiXCR by TCRdb, which kept only in-frame beta chains. Rows with a matching CDR3 protein are joined into one entry that keeps the most common DNA and genes. The sample table holds over 450,000 distinct CDR3 sequences, of which around 12% were seen once. The ten biggest clones cover approximately 9% of the sample.

A further study also used this sample, focusing on T cells in Graves' hyperthyroidism and ophthalmopathy.

The input for sequencing was peripheral blood mononuclear cells (PBMCs), taken at new diagnosis, from a patient treated with antithyroid drugs. Receptor source: a woman aged 25-40 years with Graves disease. Donor details come from another sample of the same person, matched by shared clones.

This chain links TRBV7-8 with TRBJ2-5; 14 nucleotides match TRBD2. The germline gives CDR1 SGHVS, CDR2 FQNEAQ. The CDR3 is 15 residues long. Trimming cost V 3 bases and J 7 bases; bases outside gene matches: 4. The CDR3 sequence: CASSFSGTSGRTQYF. The CDR3 nucleotides are TGTGCCAGCAGCTTTTCCGGGACTAGCGGGAGGACCCAGTACTTC. The complete variable domain, with remaining parts taken from reference TRBV7-8 and TRBJ2-5, reads GAGVSQSPRYKVAKRGQDVALRCDPISGHVSLFWYQQALGQGPEFLTYFQNEAQLDKSGLPSDRFFAERPEGSVSTLKIQRTQQEDSAVYLCASSFSGTSGRTQYFGPGTRLLVL.

The chain uses TRBV6-1 and TRBJ1-4, with 7 bases identical to TRBD1. The V and J ends lost 6 bases and 8 bases, in that order; junction bases with no gene match: 9. The CDR3 runs to 14 residues. Germline V gene sequence: CDR1 MNHNS, CDR2 SASEGT. The CDR3 loop is CASRPGGKGEKLFF. CDR3 nucleotides: TGTGCCAGCAGACCAGGGGGAAAGGGCGAAAAACTGTTTTTT.

This clonotype has a count of ten or more. The J gene is TRBJ1-1, the V gene TRBV5-5; D remains ambiguous. The V gene's germline CDR1 is SGHKS and CDR2 YYEKEE (reference sequence). Trimming took 2 bases from V and 0 from J, leaving 14 bases between them. CDR3 length: 16 amino acids. The CDR3 region has the DNA TGTGCCAGCAGCTTTTGGGTGCGGGAAGTGAACACTGAAGCTTTCTTT. Translation: CASSFWVREVNTEAFF.

This clonotype was counted between two and nine times. This sequence joins TRBV4-3 and TRBJ1-1; no definite D call. The CDR3 is made up of 15 amino acids. V gave up 4 bases and J gave up 1 base, with 13 bases separating them. Germline V CDR1 and CDR2: LGHNA, YSLEER. The CDR3 loop reads CASSPRGSGNTEAFF. The CDR3 DNA follows: TGCGCCAGCAGCCCACGCGGTTCAGGGAACACTGAAGCTTTCTTT.

The table lists this clonotype with many counts. The rearrangement uses TRBV7-2 and TRBJ1-3; D gene uncertain. This CDR3 contains 15 residues. Germline lookup yields CDR1 SGHTA and CDR2 FQGNSA. V lost 1 base to trimming and J lost 0 bases, with 7 bases between them. The chain's CDR3 is CASSLGRSSGNTIYF. In DNA, the CDR3 is TGTGCCAGCAGCTTAGGCCGGAGCTCTGGAAACACCATATATTTT.

The chain recombines TRBV4-1 with TRBJ2-3; 9 bases map to TRBD2. CDR1 is MGHRA and CDR2 is YSYEKL in the germline V gene. The CDR3 sequence is 18 residues long. V lost 1 base, J lost 0 bases, and 8 bases stayed unmatched. CDR3 sequence: CASSQGVASGTSTDTQYF. CDR3 in DNA: TGCGCCAGCAGCCAAGGGGTGGCTAGCGGGACTAGCACAGATACGCAGTATTTT.

This clonotype was seen many times. This sequence joins TRBV11-3 and TRBJ1-4, with a tentative D call TRBD1 (5 bases). V was trimmed by 6 bases and J by 4 bases, leaving 18 bases between them. Germline values: CDR1 SGHNT, CDR2 YENEEA. There are 16 residues in the CDR3. The CDR3 spells CASSRTGTVVNEKLFF. As DNA, the CDR3 is TGTGCCAGCAGTCGGACCGGGACCGTCGTTAATGAAAAACTGTTTTTT.

This clonotype has ten or more counts. The rearrangement uses TRBV28 and TRBJ2-1, with D tentatively TRBD1 or TRBD2 (7 bases each). CDR1 is MDHEN, CDR2 SYDVKM, per germline. The ends were cut back, 1 base at V and 2 bases at J, with 12 bases in the middle. There are 16 residues in the CDR3. This CDR3 reads CASSLLSGGAYNEQFF. The CDR3 DNA reads as TGTGCCAGCAGTTTATTATCAGGGGGGGCCTACAATGAGCAGTTCTTC.

The chain recombines TRBV11-3 with TRBJ2-7; unclear D gene. In germline, CDR1 is SGHNT, CDR2 YENEEA. The CDR3 contains 14 residues. The ends were cut back, 5 bases at V and 0 bases at J, with 11 bases in the middle. CDR3 DNA: TGTGCCAGCAGCGTCATTCTGAGCTCCTACGAGCAGTACTTC. The encoded protein is CASSVILSSYEQYF.